One sample yielded the 8 T cell receptor beta chains listed below, sequenced in a study of T-cell reconstitution after alpha-beta-depleted transplantation in children. Construction of the TCRbeta library involved unique molecular identifiers. From the PCR reads, TCRdb called clonotypes with MiXCR, one entry per CDR3 protein. The table records almost 400,000 distinct CDR3 sequences, about a fifth of them present only once. The sequencing used PBMCs from the stem cell graft donor, collected from the stem cell graft. The receptors here all came from a human donor who donated a stem cell graft to a child with acute myeloid leukemia.

This clonotype was counted a single time. V gene TRBV29-1 combines with J gene TRBJ2-2; D is ambiguous. Trimming removed 4 bases at V and 2 bases at J, with 11 bases between. CDR1 SQVTM and CDR2 ANQGSEA come from the germline V gene. This CDR3 comprises 14 residues. In DNA form, the CDR3 reads TGCAGCGTTGTCTCCGGATTAAACACCGGGGAGCTGTTTTTT. It encodes CSVVSGLNTGELFF.

This sequence joins TRBV19 and TRBJ2-3; D remains ambiguous. The CDR3 spans 14 residues. V was trimmed by 4 bases and J by 2 bases, leaving 10 bases between them. Germline CDR1 and CDR2: LNHDA and SQIVND (reference sequence). The CDR3 DNA reads as TGTGCCAGTAGTAAAGTGCGATCCACAGATACGCAGTATTTT. Amino acid sequence: CASSKVRSTDTQYF.

This clonotype was observed a handful of times. The V call is TRBV12-3 or TRBV12-4, the J call TRBJ2-1, with 8 bases fitting TRBD2. Trimming at V came to 5 bases and at J to 9 bases, leaving 12 bases not matched to a gene. CDR3 length: 15 residues. This chain's CDR3 is CASSPLGIAGTEQFF. In nucleotides, the CDR3 is TGTGCCAGCAGTCCCCTGGGGATAGCGGGAACTGAGCAGTTCTTC.

In this sample, this clonotype turned up a few times. V gene TRBV7-6 combines with J gene TRBJ2-1, with D possibly TRBD2 on 6 matching bases. The germline V and J ends were trimmed by 5 bases and 6 bases, with 14 bases remaining between them. This CDR3 contains 14 residues. Germline CDR1 is SGHVS and CDR2 is FNYEAQ. CDR3 residues: CASSPTTTSNEQFF. CDR3 DNA: TGTGCCAGCAGCCCTACTACGACTAGCAATGAGCAGTTCTTC. The entire variable domain, with the rest obtained from reference TRBV7-6 and TRBJ2-1, is as follows: GAGVSQSPRYKVTKRGQDVALRCDPISGHVSLYWYRQALGQGPEFLTYFNYEAQQDKSGLPNDRFSAERPEGSISTLTIQRTEQRDSAMYRCASSPTTTSNEQFFGPGTRLTVL.

This clonotype came up many times. DNA for the CDR3: TGTGCCAGCAGTTCTCAGGGGTACAATGAGCAGTTCTTC. This encodes CASSSQGYNEQFF. The rearrangement joins TRBV27 to TRBJ2-1; a weak D match, TRBD1 (6 bases). Germline CDR1 MNHEY, CDR2 SMNVEV (reference sequence). Trimming stripped 4 bases from V and 4 bases from J, with 8 bases between. The CDR3 has 13 residues.

The V and J genes are TRBV28 and TRBJ2-2; D is unresolved. In germline, CDR1 is MDHEN, CDR2 SYDVKM. There are 11 residues in the CDR3. Trimming cost V 6 bases and J 6 bases, with 5 bases left between them. The CDR3 nucleotides read TGTGCCAGCAGGGCGTCCGGGGAGCTGTTTTTT. Its protein product is CASRASGELFF. The whole variable domain, remainder taken from reference TRBV28 and TRBJ2-2, is DVKVTQSSRYLVKRTGEKVFLECVQDMDHENMFWYRQDPGLGLRLIYFSYDVKMKEKGDIPEGYSVSREKKERFSLILESASTNQTSMYLCASRASGELFFGEGSRLTVL.

The chain joins TRBV28 to TRBJ2-7, with 10 bases that match TRBD2. The germline gives CDR1 MDHEN, CDR2 SYDVKM. Trimming cost V 3 bases and J 1 base; bases outside gene matches: 9. The CDR3 loop spans 17 amino acids. The CDR3 sequence is CASSFRAGGELSYEQYF. Here the CDR3 DNA reads TGTGCCAGCAGTTTCCGAGCGGGAGGGGAGCTGTCCTACGAGCAGTACTTC.

This chain links TRBV5-8 with TRBJ2-5; 7 bases are a match to TRBD1. Per the germline V gene, CDR1 is SGHTS and CDR2 is YDEGEE. The CDR3 spans 14 residues. V lost 5 bases, J lost 1 base, and 5 bases stayed unmatched. This chain's CDR3 is CASRDRDSQETQYF. The CDR3 DNA sequence: TGTGCCAGCAGGGACCGGGACAGCCAAGAGACCCAGTACTTC.